This TCR beta chain was sequenced in a study of blood T cell repertoires in COVID-19. Looking at the study overall: The United States, Italy and Spain were the sources of the acute and convalescent COVID-19 samples. Nucleic acid was either cDNA or gDNA, and it came from T cells, B-cell-depleted T cells, or PBMCs.

Original processing notes: The assay estimated nucleated cells by amplifying reference gene primers. The data were produced by immunoSEQ multiplex PCR, yet TCRdb's version contains in-frame clones alone and is incomplete. From that table come the V and J calls and clone size; the DNA was used to work out D and trimming. Here the sample spans about 140,000 clones, 84% being singletons. V was cut by 4 bases and J by 0 bases, with 10 bases left in between. This CDR3 is 15 amino acids long. Germline CDR1 reads SGDLS; CDR2 reads YYNGEE. The sample consisted of peripheral blood. The V gene is TRBV9, the J gene TRBJ1-4, with D tentatively TRBD1 (6 bases). This TCR derives from a human donor in a cohort sampled during active COVID-19. The CDR3 DNA reads TGTGCCAGCAGCCCCCGACAGGCAACTAATGAAAAACTGTTTTTT. This sequence encodes CASSPRQATNEKLFF. The whole variable domain, filled in from reference TRBV9 and TRBJ1-4, reads DSGVTQTPKHLITATGQRVTLRCSPRSGDLSVYWYQQSLDQGLQFLIQYYNGEERAKGNILERFSAQQFPDLHSELNLSSLELGDSALYFCASSPRQATNEKLFFGSGTQLSVL.